The present TCR beta chain was sequenced within a study of T cell responses to AZD1222 COVID-19 vaccine. V dropped 4 bases and J dropped 6 bases, with 12 bases sitting between them. Germline CDR1 MNHEY, CDR2 SMNVEV (reference sequence). This CDR3 has 13 amino acids. Assay used: immunoSEQ multiplex PCR; TCRdb lists only in-frame clones, some missing. The sample yields about 100,000 clones, 80% to 90% seen once. Study-level points and caveats: Seropositive AZD1222 recipients at baseline numbered only six or seven. Donors in the cohort were predominantly white British and more often female, and clonal diversity was possibly underestimated. The peak T cell response came first, and repertoires were sampled only after it. The study found Spike-specific TCR breadth and depth rose after two AZD1222 doses.

A remark on this clone: Antigen: not known.

The chain recombines TRBV27 with TRBJ1-1, with D possibly TRBD1 on 6 matching bases. Sequenced here: peripheral blood, sampled on day 0 of AZD1222 vaccination. The sequence was obtained from an adult in good health. The CDR3 here is CASSYGGRAEAFF. The CDR3 coding sequence is TGTGCCAGCAGTTACGGGGGGCGGGCTGAAGCTTTCTTT.